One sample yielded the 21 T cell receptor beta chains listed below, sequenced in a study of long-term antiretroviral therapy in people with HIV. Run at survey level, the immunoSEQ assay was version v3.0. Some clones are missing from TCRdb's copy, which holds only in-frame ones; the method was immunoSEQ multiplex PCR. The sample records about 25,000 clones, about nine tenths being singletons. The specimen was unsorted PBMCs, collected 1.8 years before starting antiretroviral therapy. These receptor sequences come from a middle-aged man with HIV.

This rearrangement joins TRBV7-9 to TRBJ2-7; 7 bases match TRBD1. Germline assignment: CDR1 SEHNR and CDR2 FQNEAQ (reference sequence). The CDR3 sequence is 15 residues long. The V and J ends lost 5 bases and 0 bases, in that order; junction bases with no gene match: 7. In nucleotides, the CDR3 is TGTGCCAGCAGCATACAGGGGTCCCACTCCTACGAGCAGTACTTC. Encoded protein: CASSIQGSHSYEQYF. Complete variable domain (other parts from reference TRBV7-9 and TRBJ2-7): DTGVSQNPRHKITKRGQNVTFRCDPISEHNRLYWYRQTLGQGPEFLTYFQNEAQLEKSRLLSDRFSAERPKGSFSTLEIQRTEQGDSAMYLCASSIQGSHSYEQYFGPGTRLTVT.

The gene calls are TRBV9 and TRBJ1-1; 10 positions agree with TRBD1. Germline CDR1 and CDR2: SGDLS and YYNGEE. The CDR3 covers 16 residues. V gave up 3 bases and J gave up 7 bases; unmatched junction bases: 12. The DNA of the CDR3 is TGTGCCAGCAGCGGATGGACAGGGGGAAACCCATATGAAGCTTTCTTT. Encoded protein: CASSGWTGGNPYEAFF. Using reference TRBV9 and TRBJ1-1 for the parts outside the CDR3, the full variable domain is DSGVTQTPKHLITATGQRVTLRCSPRSGDLSVYWYQQSLDQGLQFLIQYYNGEERAKGNILERFSAQQFPDLHSELNLSSLELGDSALYFCASSGWTGGNPYEAFFGQGTRLTVV.

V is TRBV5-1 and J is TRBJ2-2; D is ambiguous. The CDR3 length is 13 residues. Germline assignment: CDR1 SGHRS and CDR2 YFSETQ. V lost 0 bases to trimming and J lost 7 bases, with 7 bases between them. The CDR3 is CASSLAFGGELFF. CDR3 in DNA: TGCGCCAGCAGCTTGGCCTTTGGCGGGGAGCTGTTTTTT.

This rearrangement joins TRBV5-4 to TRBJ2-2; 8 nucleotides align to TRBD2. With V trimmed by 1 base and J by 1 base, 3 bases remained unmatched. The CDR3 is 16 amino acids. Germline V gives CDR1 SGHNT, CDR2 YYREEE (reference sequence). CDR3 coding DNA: TGTGCCAGCAGCTTGTCAGCGGGGGAGAACACCGGGGAGCTGTTTTTT. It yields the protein CASSLSAGENTGELFF.

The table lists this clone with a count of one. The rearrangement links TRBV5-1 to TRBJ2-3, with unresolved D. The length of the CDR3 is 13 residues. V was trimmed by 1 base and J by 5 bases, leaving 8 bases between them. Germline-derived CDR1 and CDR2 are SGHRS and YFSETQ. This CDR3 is CASSLLAVDTQYF. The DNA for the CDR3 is TGCGCCAGCAGCTTGTTAGCCGTAGATACGCAGTATTTT.

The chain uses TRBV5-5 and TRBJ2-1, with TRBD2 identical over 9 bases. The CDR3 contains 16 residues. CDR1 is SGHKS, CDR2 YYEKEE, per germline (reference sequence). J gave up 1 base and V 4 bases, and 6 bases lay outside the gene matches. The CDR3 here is CASSKSGGLSYNEQFF. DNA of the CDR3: TGTGCCAGCAGCAAGAGCGGGGGGCTGTCCTACAATGAGCAGTTCTTC.

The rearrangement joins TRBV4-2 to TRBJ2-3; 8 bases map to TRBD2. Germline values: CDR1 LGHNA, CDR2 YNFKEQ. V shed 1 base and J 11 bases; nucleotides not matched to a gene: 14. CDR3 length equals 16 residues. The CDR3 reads CASSQVGGVPAEGQYF. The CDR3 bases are TGTGCCAGCAGCCAAGTCGGGGGGGTGCCTGCCGAGGGGCAGTATTTT.

The CDR3: CASTVYTEAFF. Written as DNA, the CDR3 is TGTGCCAGTACCGTTTACACTGAAGCTTTCTTT. The V call is TRBV19, the J call TRBJ1-1; unclear D gene. V gave up 7 bases and J gave up 3 bases, with 6 bases separating them. The CDR3 contains 11 residues. Germline V gene lookup returns CDR1 LNHDA and CDR2 SQIVND (reference sequence).

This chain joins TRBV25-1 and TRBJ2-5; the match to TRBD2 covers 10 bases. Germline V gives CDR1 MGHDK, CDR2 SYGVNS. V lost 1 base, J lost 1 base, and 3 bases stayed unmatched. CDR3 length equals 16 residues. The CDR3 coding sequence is TGTGCCAGCAGTGAATGGTCTAGCGGGGGCCAAGAGACCCAGTACTTC. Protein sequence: CASSEWSSGGQETQYF.

CDR3 protein: CASSPRLAVNTGELFF. CDR3 nucleotides: TGCGCCAGCAGCCCTAGACTAGCGGTAAACACCGGGGAGCTGTTTTTT. The chain is built from TRBV5-1 and TRBJ2-2; TRBD2 matches 9 bases. Trimming cost V 4 bases and J 2 bases; bases outside gene matches: 6. The germline V gene encodes CDR1 SGHRS and CDR2 YFSETQ. The CDR3 extends over 16 amino acids.

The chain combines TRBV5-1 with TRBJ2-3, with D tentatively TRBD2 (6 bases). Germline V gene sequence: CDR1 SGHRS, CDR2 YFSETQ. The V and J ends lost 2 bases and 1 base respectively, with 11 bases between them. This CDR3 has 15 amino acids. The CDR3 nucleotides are TGCGCCAGCAGCTTTGGACTATACGGCACAGATACGCAGTATTTT. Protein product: CASSFGLYGTDTQYF.

For the CDR3, the DNA is TGTGCCAGCAGTTTCCCCCCTGGGGGTCCAGAACTCGAGCAGTACTTC. Protein product: CASSFPPGGPELEQYF. This chain connects TRBV28 to TRBJ2-7; the D gene could be TRBD1 or TRBD2 (5 bases each). In germline, CDR1 is MDHEN, CDR2 SYDVKM. V dropped 3 bases and J dropped 6 bases, with 21 bases sitting between them. CDR3 length: 16 residues. Combining the CDR3 with reference TRBV28 and TRBJ2-7 gives the whole variable domain DVKVTQSSRYLVKRTGEKVFLECVQDMDHENMFWYRQDPGLGLRLIYFSYDVKMKEKGDIPEGYSVSREKKERFSLILESASTNQTSMYLCASSFPPGGPELEQYFGPGTRLTVT.

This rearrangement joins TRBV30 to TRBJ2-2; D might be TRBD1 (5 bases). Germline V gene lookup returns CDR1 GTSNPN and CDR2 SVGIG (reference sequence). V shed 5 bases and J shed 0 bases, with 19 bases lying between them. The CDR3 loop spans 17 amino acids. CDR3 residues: CAWLGNLDRSNTGELFF. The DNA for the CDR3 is TGTGCCTGGCTTGGTAATCTAGACAGATCGAACACCGGGGAGCTGTTTTTT.

CDR3 sequence (DNA): TGTGCCAGCAGTTTATCCCCCGTGGGCATTGATACGCAGTATTTT. Its translation is CASSLSPVGIDTQYF. The V and J genes are TRBV27 and TRBJ2-3; D is unresolved. Germline assignment: CDR1 MNHEY and CDR2 SMNVEV (reference sequence). Deletions cut 0 bases from V and 6 bases from J, with 13 bases between. The CDR3 spans 15 residues.

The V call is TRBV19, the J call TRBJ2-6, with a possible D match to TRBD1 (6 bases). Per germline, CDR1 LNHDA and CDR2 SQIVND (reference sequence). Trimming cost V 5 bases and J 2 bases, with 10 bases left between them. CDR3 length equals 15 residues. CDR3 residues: CASSVGAPGANVLTF. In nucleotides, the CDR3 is TGTGCCAGTAGTGTGGGGGCGCCTGGGGCCAACGTCCTGACTTTC.

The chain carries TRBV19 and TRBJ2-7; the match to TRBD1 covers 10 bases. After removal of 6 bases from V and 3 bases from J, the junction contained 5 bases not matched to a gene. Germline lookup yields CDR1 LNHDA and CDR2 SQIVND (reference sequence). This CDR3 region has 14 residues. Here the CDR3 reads CASSRQGAFYEQYF. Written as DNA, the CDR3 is TGTGCCAGTAGCAGACAGGGGGCCTTCTACGAGCAGTACTTC. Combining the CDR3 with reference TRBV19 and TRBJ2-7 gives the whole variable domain DGGITQSPKYLFRKEGQNVTLSCEQNLNHDAMYWYRQDPGQGLRLIYYSQIVNDFQKGDIAEGYSVSREKKESFPLTVTSAQKNPTAFYLCASSRQGAFYEQYFGPGTRLTVT.

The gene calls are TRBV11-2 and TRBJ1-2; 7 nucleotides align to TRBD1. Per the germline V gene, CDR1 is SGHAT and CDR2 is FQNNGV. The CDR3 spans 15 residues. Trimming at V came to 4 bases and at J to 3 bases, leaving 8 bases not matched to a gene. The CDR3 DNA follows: TGTGCCAGCAGCTCCCCCGACAGGGTTTACTATGGCTACACCTTC. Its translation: CASSSPDRVYYGYTF.

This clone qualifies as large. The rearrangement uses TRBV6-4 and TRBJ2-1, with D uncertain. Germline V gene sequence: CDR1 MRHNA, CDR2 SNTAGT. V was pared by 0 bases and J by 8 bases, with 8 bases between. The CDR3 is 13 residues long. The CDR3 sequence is CASSDSIRYEQFF. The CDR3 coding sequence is TGTGCCAGCAGTGACTCGATCCGTTATGAGCAGTTCTTC.

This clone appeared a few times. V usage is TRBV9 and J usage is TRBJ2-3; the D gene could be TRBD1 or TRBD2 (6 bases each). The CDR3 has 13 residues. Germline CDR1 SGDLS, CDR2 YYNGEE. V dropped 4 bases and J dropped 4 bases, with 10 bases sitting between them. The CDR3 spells CASSPGAPDTQYF. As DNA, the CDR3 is TGTGCCAGCAGCCCGGGGGCACCAGATACGCAGTATTTT.

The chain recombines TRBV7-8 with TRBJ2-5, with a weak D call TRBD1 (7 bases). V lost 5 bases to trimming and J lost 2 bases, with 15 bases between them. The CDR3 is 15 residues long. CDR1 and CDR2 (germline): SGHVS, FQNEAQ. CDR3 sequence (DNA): TGTGCCAGCAGCCTCAGGGGGGTGATTCAAGAGACCCAGTACTTC. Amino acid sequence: CASSLRGVIQETQYF.

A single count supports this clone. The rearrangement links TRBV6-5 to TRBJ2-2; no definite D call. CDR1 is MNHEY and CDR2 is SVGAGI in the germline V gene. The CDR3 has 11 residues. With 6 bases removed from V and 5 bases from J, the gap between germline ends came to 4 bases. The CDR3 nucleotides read TGTGCCAGCAGAAGGACCGGGGAGCTGTTTTTT. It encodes CASRRTGELFF.